The rows below give T cell receptor beta chains drawn from one sample of a study of blood T cell repertoires in COVID-19. Profiling relied on immunoSEQ multiplex PCR, and the TCRdb table lists in-frame clones only, not all of them. The table has over 100,000 clones, around 81% seen once. The material sequenced was peripheral blood. These receptors originate from a human donor in a cohort sampled during active COVID-19. CDR3s include the opening cysteine and the closing phenylalanine or tryptophan. Fields, in order: D gene, V gene, J gene, clone size, CDR3 DNA, CDR3 protein. A D gene is named only where the DNA matches it firmly. Clone size appears in some rows only: once, few, many, or a class for an expanded clone.

>TRBD1|TRBV11-3|TRBJ2-7|NA
TGTGCCAGCAGCCCACGAAGACAGGGGCAGATCGAGCAGTACTTC
CASSPRRQGQIEQYF
>TRBD2|TRBV7-2|TRBJ2-7|few
TGTGCCAGCAGCCTTTCCGGGACTAACCTAGGCTACGAGCAGTACTTC
CASSLSGTNLGYEQYF
>NA|TRBV6-5|TRBJ2-7|once
TGTGCCAGCAGTTATCGGCAGGGCACCTTTTGGGAGCAGTACTTC
CASSYRQGTFWEQYF
>TRBD1|TRBV11-2|TRBJ1-1|NA
TGTGCCAGCAGCTTAGGGGCCGGGACAGGGGGCGCGCCTGAAGCTTTCTTT
CASSLGAGTGGAPEAFF
>NA|TRBV29-1|TRBJ1-1|NA
TGCAGCGTGACTGGGTTGAACACTGAAGCTTTCTTT
CSVTGLNTEAFF
>NA|TRBV11-2|TRBJ2-7|once
TGTGCCAGCAGCTTAGGAGGCTCTTCCTACGAGCAGTACTTC
CASSLGGSSYEQYF
>NA|TRBV5-6|TRBJ1-5|NA
TGTGCCAGCAGCTGGGCCCCGGAGGGGCCCCAGCATTTT
CASSWAPEGPQHF
>TRBD1|TRBV30|TRBJ1-1|NA
TGTGCCTGGAGTACAGGGGGCCCTTCAGCTTTCTTT
CAWSTGGPSAFF
>NA|TRBV7-3|TRBJ1-1|NA
TGTGCCAGCAGCTTCCATGCGGGGAACACTGAAGCTTTCTTT
CASSFHAGNTEAFF
>TRBD1|TRBV7-2|TRBJ2-5|NA
TGTGCCAGCAGCCCCAGACGGGACAGGAAACAAGAGACCCAGTACTTC
CASSPRRDRKQETQYF
>NA|TRBV7-3|TRBJ2-1|NA
TGTGCCAGCAGCGCGAATGACAATGAGCAGTTCTTC
CASSANDNEQFF
>NA|TRBV27|TRBJ2-5|NA
TGTGCCAGCAGTCCCTCTACTAGCAGCCTCCGGGAGACCCAGTACTTC
CASSPSTSSLRETQYF
>TRBD1|TRBV6-5|TRBJ2-5|NA
TGTGCCAGCAGTTACGGTACAGGGGAAGAGACCCAGTACTTC
CASSYGTGEETQYF
>TRBD1|TRBV18|TRBJ2-6|NA
TGTGCCAGCCGGGGGACAGGGATGATCGGGGCCAACGTCCTGACTTTC
CASRGTGMIGANVLTF
>NA|TRBV5-6|TRBJ1-4|NA
TGTGCCAGCAGCTTCGGGGTTGTCCGGTCTAATGAAAAACTGTTTTTT
CASSFGVVRSNEKLFF
>TRBD1|TRBV2|TRBJ1-4|NA
TGTGCCAGCAGTGAGGGACAGCCTAATGAAAAACTGTTTTTT
CASSEGQPNEKLFF
>NA|TRBV19|TRBJ1-1|NA
TGTGCCAGTAGTCCCCAGACAGCTATGAACACTGAAGCTTTCTTT
CASSPQTAMNTEAFF
>TRBD1|TRBV2|TRBJ1-3|NA
TGTGCCAGCAGTACAGGGGCTGGAAACACCATATATTTT
CASSTGAGNTIYF
>NA|TRBV9|TRBJ1-1|few
TGTGCCAGCAGCCCTACCCTGCGGCCCACTGAAGCTTTCTTT
CASSPTLRPTEAFF
>NA|TRBV24-1|TRBJ1-2|NA
TGTGCCACCAGTGACCCGGCCCAGGGCGGAATCTATGGCTACACCTTC
CATSDPAQGGIYGYTF
>NA|TRBV6-6|TRBJ1-3|once
TGTGCCAGCAGCCTGACAGTTGGAAACACCATATATTTT
CASSLTVGNTIYF
>TRBD2|TRBV11-3|TRBJ2-7|NA
TGTGCCAGCAGCTTAGTAGCGGGGAGTTCCTACGAGCAGTACTTC
CASSLVAGSSYEQYF
>TRBD1|TRBV5-5|TRBJ1-2|NA
TGTGCCAGCAGCTTGGGACAGGGAAGTAGCTATGGCTACACCTTC
CASSLGQGSSYGYTF
>NA|TRBV11-2|TRBJ2-2|NA
TGTGCCAGCAGCCAAGGGGGTGCAGGGACCGGGGAGCTGTTTTTT
CASSQGGAGTGELFF
>NA|TRBV19|TRBJ2-7|NA
TGTGCCAGTAGTATAAACTTCTCCTACGAGCAGTACTTC
CASSINFSYEQYF
>NA|TRBV6-2/TRBV6-3|TRBJ1-2|few
TGTGCCAGCAGTTATCCGGTTATTGGCTACACCTTC
CASSYPVIGYTF
>TRBD2|TRBV28|TRBJ2-5|NA
TGTGCCAGCAGTTGGGGGACTAGCGGGAGTGTGGAGACCCAGTACTTC
CASSWGTSGSVETQYF
>NA|TRBV7-9|TRBJ1-3|NA
TGTGCCTCCGGGCAGGGAAACTCTGGAAACACCATATATTTT
CASGQGNSGNTIYF
>NA|TRBV7-9|TRBJ1-5|NA
TGTGCCAGCAGCGAGACGGGGAGCGGACAGCTCAATCAGCCCCAGCATTTT
CASSETGSGQLNQPQHF
>TRBD2|TRBV7-3|TRBJ2-3|NA
TGTGCCAGCAGCTTAATTGGGTCTAGCGGGAGAACAGATACGCAGTATTTT
CASSLIGSSGRTDTQYF
>TRBD1|TRBV7-2|TRBJ1-2|NA
TGTGCCAGCAGCTTAGGAGGCGGGACAGGGGGTGACTATGGCTACACCTTC
CASSLGGGTGGDYGYTF
>NA|TRBV27|TRBJ2-7|NA
TGTGCCAGCGCTACACAGGGTTCCTACGAGCAGTACTTC
CASATQGSYEQYF
>TRBD1|TRBV12-5|TRBJ2-5|NA
TGTGCTAGTGGTCCAGGACAGGGTTTGGAGACCCAGTACTTC
CASGPGQGLETQYF
>NA|TRBV4-3|TRBJ2-1|NA
TGCGCCAGCAGGTCGGGACTCAGCTCCTACAATGAGCAGTTCTTC
CASRSGLSSYNEQFF
>TRBD1|TRBV7-2|TRBJ2-5|once
TGTGCCAGCGGCGACAGGGGCCGACAGTACTTC
CASGDRGRQYF
>NA|TRBV7-3|TRBJ1-1|once
TGTGCCAGCAGCTACGGAGAGAACACTGAAGCTTTCTTT
CASSYGENTEAFF
>TRBD1|TRBV7-9|TRBJ2-2|NA
TGTGCCAGCAGCTACGGACAGGGGGACACCGGGGAGCTGTTTTTT
CASSYGQGDTGELFF
>TRBD1|TRBV15|TRBJ1-4|NA
TGTGCCACTGGACAGGGGGCGCGGAGTGAAAAACTGTTTTTT
CATGQGARSEKLFF
>TRBD1|TRBV15|TRBJ1-1|few
TGTGCCACCAGCAGGGACAGGGGAAACACTGAAGCTTTCTTT
CATSRDRGNTEAFF
>TRBD1|TRBV7-2|TRBJ1-6|NA
TGTGCCAGTAACCAGAGACAGGGGGCGTTCTCACCCCTCCACTTT
CASNQRQGAFSPLHF
>TRBD1|TRBV18|TRBJ1-3|NA
TGTGCCAGCTCACCACCGGCGGACAGGGGGCCGGGCGCCATATATTTT
CASSPPADRGPGAIYF
>TRBD1|TRBV30|TRBJ1-6|few
TGTGCCTGGAACAGGGGGCACTCCTATAATTCACCCCTCCACTTT
CAWNRGHSYNSPLHF
>TRBD1|TRBV5-1|TRBJ1-6|NA
TGCGCCAGCAGCTTGGGGATAACAGGGGTCGGATCACCCCTCCACTTT
CASSLGITGVGSPLHF
>NA|TRBV6-1|TRBJ1-3|NA
TGTGCCAGCAGTGAACTGGGGCCGGGTGGAAACACCATATATTTT
CASSELGPGGNTIYF
>TRBD1|TRBV11-2|TRBJ2-2|NA
TGTGCCAGCAGCCCCCGGAGCAGGGGGCCCGGGGAGCTGTTTTTT
CASSPRSRGPGELFF
>NA|TRBV9|TRBJ2-7|NA
TGTGCCAGCAGCGTACTAGGGGGGGACCGCTCCGAGCAGTACTTC
CASSVLGGDRSEQYF
>NA|TRBV6-5|TRBJ2-2|NA
TGTGCCAGCACCCCCACGGGGGATGGGGCCGGGGAGCTGTTTTTT
CASTPTGDGAGELFF
>NA|TRBV4-1|TRBJ1-1|NA
TGCGCCAGCAGCCAAGGACAAGCCACATCGGTCACTGAAGCTTTCTTT
CASSQGQATSVTEAFF
>NA|TRBV2|TRBJ2-7|NA
TGTGCCAGCTCCCCAGGGCTGATTGAGTACGAGCAGTACTTC
CASSPGLIEYEQYF
>NA|TRBV12-3/TRBV12-4|TRBJ2-2|NA
TGTGCCAGCAGACGACTAGTTGGCGGGGAGCTGTTTTTT
CASRRLVGGELFF
>NA|TRBV28|TRBJ2-1|NA
TGTGCCAGCAGAAGCCCAGGGGACCATGAGCAGTTCTTC
CASRSPGDHEQFF
>NA|TRBV5-6|TRBJ1-2|NA
TGTGCCAGCAGCTTGGGTGGGGCAGTTAACTATGGCTACACCTTC
CASSLGGAVNYGYTF
>TRBD1|TRBV29-1|TRBJ1-2|NA
TGCAGCGTAGAGACAGGGGGATTTGGCTACACCTTC
CSVETGGFGYTF
>TRBD1|TRBV6-5|TRBJ2-3|NA
TGTGCCAGCAGATCGGGACAGGGCACAGATACGCAGTATTTT
CASRSGQGTDTQYF
>TRBD1|TRBV19|TRBJ1-5|NA
TGTGCCAGTAGCCAGACAGGGTCGTATCAGCCCCAGCATTTT
CASSQTGSYQPQHF